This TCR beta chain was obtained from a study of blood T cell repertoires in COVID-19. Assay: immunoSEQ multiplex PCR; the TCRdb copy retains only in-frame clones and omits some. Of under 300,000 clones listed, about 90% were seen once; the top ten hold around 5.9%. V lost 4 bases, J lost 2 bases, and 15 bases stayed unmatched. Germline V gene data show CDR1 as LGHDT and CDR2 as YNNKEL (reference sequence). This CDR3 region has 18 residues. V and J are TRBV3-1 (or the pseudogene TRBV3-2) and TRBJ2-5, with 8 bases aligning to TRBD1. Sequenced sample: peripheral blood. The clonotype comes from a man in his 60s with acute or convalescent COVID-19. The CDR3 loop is CASSRSEDRALEQETQYF. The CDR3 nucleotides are TGTGCCAGCAGCCGAAGCGAGGACAGGGCCCTAGAACAAGAGACCCAGTACTTC.